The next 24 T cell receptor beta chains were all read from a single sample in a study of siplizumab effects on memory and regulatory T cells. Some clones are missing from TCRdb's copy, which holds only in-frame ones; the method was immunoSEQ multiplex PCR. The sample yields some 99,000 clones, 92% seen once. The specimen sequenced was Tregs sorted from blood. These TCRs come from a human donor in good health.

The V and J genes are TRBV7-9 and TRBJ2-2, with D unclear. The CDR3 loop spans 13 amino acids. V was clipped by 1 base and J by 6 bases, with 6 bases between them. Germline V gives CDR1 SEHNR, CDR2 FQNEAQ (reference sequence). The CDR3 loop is CASSLGRSGELFF. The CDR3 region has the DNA TGTGCCAGCAGCTTAGGGCGTTCCGGGGAGCTGTTTTTT.

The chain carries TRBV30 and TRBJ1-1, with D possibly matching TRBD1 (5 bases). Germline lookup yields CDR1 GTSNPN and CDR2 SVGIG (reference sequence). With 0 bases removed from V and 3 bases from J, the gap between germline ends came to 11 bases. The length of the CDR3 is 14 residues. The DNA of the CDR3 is TGTGCCTGGAGTGTCGGGGGAGGGGACACTGAAGCTTTCTTT. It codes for CAWSVGGGDTEAFF. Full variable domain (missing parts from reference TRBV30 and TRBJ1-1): SQTIHQWPATLVQPVGSPLSLECTVEGTSNPNLYWYRQAAGRGLQLLFYSVGIGQISSEVPQNLSASRPQDRQFILSSKKLLLSDSGFYLCAWSVGGGDTEAFFGQGTRLTVV.

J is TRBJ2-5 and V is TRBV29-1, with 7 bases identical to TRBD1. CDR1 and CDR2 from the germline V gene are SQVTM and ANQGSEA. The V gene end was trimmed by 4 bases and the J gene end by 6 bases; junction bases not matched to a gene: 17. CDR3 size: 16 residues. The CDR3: CSVVGGETGRGKTQYF. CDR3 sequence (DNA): TGCAGCGTTGTAGGGGGCGAGACAGGACGTGGGAAGACCCAGTACTTC. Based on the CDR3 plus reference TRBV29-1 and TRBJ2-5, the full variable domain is SAVISQKPSRDICQRGTSLTIQCQVDSQVTMMFWYRQQPGQSLTLIATANQGSEATYESGFVIDKFPISRPNLTFSTLTVSNMSPEDSSIYLCSVVGGETGRGKTQYFGPGTRLLVL.

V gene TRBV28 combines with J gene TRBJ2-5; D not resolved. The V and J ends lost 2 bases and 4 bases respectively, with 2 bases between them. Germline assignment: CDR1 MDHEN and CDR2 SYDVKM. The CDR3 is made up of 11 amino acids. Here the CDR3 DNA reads TGTGCCAGCAGTTTAAGAGAGACCCAGTACTTC. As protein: CASSLRETQYF.

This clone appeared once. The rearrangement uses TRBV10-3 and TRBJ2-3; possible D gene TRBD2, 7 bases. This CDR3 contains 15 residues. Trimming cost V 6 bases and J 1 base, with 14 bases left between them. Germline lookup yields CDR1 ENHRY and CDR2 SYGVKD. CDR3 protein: CAIRRGGAGTDTQYF. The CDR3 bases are TGTGCCATCAGGAGAGGGGGGGCCGGCACAGATACGCAGTATTTT.

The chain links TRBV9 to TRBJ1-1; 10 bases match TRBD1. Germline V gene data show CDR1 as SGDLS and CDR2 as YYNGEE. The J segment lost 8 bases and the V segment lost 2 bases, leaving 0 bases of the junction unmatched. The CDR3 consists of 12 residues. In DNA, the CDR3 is TGTGCCAGCAGCGTGGACAGGGGGGAAGCTTTCTTT. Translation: CASSVDRGEAFF.

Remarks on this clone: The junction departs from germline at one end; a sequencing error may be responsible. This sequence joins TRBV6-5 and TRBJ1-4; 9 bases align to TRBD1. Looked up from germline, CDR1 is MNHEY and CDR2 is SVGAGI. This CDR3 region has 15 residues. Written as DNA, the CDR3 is TGTGCCAGCAGGCCGACCGGGACAGGGCTGGAAAACCTGTTTTTT. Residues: CASRPTGTGLENLFF.

Here the CDR3 DNA reads TGCGCCAGCAGCGACCTTTCAAGGGAAGAGACCCAGTACTTC. Amino acids: CASSDLSREETQYF. V is TRBV5-1 and J is TRBJ2-5; D unresolved. The CDR3 is 14 amino acids. The V end lost 4 bases, the J end lost 3 bases, and 13 bases lay between the germline ends. Germline lookup yields CDR1 SGHRS and CDR2 YFSETQ.

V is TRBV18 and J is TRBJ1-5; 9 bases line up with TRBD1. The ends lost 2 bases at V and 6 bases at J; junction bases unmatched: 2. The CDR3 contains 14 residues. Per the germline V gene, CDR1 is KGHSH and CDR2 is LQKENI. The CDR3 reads CASSPTGGFQPQHF. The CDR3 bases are TGTGCCAGCTCACCAACAGGGGGCTTTCAGCCCCAGCATTTT.

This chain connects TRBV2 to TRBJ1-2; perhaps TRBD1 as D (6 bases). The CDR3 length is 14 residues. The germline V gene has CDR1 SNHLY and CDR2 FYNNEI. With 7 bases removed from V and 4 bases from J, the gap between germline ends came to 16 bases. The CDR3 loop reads CASTIGGGGYGYTF. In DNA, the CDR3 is TGTGCCAGCACCATAGGGGGAGGGGGCTATGGCTACACCTTC.

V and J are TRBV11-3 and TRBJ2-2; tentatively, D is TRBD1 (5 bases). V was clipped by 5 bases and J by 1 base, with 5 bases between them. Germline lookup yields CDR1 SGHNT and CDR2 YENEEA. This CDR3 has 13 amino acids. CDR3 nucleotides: TGTGCCAGCAGCACAGGGAACACCGGGGAGCTGTTTTTT. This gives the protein CASSTGNTGELFF.

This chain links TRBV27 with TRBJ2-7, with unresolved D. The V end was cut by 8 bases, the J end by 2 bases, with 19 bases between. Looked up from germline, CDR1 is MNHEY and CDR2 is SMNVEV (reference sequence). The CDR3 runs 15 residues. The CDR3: CASPKYPGSTYEQYF. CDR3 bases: TGTGCCAGCCCTAAATATCCCGGGTCCACCTACGAGCAGTACTTC.

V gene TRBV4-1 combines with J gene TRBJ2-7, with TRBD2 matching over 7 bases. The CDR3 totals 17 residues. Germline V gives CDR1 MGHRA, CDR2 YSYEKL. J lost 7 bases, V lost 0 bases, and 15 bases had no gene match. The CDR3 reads CASSQDVIIGRVSEQYF. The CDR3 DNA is TGCGCCAGCAGCCAAGATGTTATCATTGGGAGGGTGTCAGAGCAGTACTTC.

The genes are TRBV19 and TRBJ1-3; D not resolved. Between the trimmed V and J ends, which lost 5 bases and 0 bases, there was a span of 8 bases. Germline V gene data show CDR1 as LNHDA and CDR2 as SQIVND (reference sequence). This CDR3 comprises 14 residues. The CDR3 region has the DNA TGTGCCAGTAGTCCGGGAGACTCTGGAAACACCATATATTTT. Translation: CASSPGDSGNTIYF. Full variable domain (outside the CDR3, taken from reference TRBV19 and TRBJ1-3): DGGITQSPKYLFRKEGQNVTLSCEQNLNHDAMYWYRQDPGQGLRLIYYSQIVNDFQKGDIAEGYSVSREKKESFPLTVTSAQKNPTAFYLCASSPGDSGNTIYFGEGSWLTVV.

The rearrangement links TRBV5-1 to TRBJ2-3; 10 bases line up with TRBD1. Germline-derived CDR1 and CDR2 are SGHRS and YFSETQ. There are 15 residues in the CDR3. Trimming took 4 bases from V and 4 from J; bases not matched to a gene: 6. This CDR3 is CASSNRQGAADTQYF. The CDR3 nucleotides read TGCGCCAGCAGCAATAGACAGGGGGCCGCAGATACGCAGTATTTT.

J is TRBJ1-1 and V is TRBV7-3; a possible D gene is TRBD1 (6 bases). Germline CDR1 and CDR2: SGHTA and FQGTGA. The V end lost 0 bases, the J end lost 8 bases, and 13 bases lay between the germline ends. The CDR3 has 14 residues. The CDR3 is CASSLTFPDREAFF. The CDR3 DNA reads TGTGCCAGCAGCTTAACGTTCCCGGACAGAGAAGCTTTCTTT.

CDR3 amino acids: CSYFRGIADTQYF. The CDR3 coding sequence is TGCAGCTATTTCAGGGGGATCGCAGATACGCAGTATTTT. The rearrangement joins TRBV29-1 to TRBJ2-3, with 7 nucleotides matching TRBD1. V was clipped by 8 bases and J by 4 bases; unmatched bases: 9. The CDR3 has 13 amino acids. Germline V lookup: CDR1 SQVTM, CDR2 ANQGSEA.

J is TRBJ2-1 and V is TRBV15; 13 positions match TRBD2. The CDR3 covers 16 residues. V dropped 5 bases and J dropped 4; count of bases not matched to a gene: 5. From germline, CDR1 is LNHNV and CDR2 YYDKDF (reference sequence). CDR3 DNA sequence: TGTGCCACCAGCGTACCGGGACTAGCGGGGTACAATGAGCAGTTCTTC. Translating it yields CATSVPGLAGYNEQFF.

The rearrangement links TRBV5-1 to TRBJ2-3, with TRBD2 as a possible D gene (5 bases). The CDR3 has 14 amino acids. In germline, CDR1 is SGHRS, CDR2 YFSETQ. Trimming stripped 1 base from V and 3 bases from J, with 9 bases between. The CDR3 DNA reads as TGCGCCAGCAGCTTGAGAACGGGGACAGATACGCAGTATTTT. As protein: CASSLRTGTDTQYF.

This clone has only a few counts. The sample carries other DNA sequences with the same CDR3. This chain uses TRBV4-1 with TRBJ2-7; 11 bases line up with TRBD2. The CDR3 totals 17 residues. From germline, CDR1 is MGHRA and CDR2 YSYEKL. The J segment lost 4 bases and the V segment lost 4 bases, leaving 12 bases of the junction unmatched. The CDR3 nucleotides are TGCGCCAGCAGCCCATCGGGAACGGGACTAGCGGTGTACGAGCAGTACTTC. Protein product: CASSPSGTGLAVYEQYF.

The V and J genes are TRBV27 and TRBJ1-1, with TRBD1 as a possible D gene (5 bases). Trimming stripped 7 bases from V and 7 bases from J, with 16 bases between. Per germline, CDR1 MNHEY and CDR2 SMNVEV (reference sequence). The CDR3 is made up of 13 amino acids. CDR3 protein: CASIPSFGGEAFF. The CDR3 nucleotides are TGTGCCAGCATCCCGTCCTTCGGGGGTGAAGCTTTCTTT.

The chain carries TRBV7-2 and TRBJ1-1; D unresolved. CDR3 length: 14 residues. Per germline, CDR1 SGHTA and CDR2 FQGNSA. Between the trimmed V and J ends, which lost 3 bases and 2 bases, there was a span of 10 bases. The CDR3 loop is CASSFNRDNTEAFF. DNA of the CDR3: TGTGCCAGCAGCTTTAATCGAGATAACACTGAAGCTTTCTTT.

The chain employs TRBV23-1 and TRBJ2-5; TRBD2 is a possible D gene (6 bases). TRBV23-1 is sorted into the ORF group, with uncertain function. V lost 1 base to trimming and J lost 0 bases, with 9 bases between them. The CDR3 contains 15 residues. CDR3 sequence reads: CASSQWDSDQETQYF. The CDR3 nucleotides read TGCGCCAGCAGTCAATGGGACTCCGACCAAGAGACCCAGTACTTC.

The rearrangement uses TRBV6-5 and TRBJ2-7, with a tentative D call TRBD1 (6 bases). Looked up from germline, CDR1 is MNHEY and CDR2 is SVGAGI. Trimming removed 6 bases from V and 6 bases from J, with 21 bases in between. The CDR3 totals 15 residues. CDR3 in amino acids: CASRYLRDIISEQYF. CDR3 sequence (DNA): TGTGCCAGCAGGTACCTCCGGGACATTATCTCCGAGCAGTACTTC.